The rows below give T cell receptor beta chains drawn from one sample of a study of blood T cell repertoires in COVID-19. Assay: immunoSEQ multiplex PCR; the TCRdb copy retains only in-frame clones and omits some. The data contain around 190,000 clones, about nine tenths of them singletons. Specimen: peripheral blood. The receptors come from a man aged 18 to 29 with active or convalescent COVID-19. CDR3s include the opening cysteine and the closing phenylalanine or tryptophan. The order of the fields is D gene, V gene, clone size, CDR3 length, J gene, CDR3 DNA, CDR3 protein. The D gene is left open where the match is weak. Part of the rows lack a size; the others show once, few, many or a class for expanded clones.

d_gene: -
v_gene: TRBV19
abundance: -
len: 15
j_gene: TRBJ1-2
CDR3nt: TGTGCCAGTAGCCGTAGACAGAGAAGTGACTATGGCTACACCTTC
CDR3aa: CASSRRQRSDYGYTF

d_gene: -
v_gene: TRBV2
abundance: -
len: 13
j_gene: TRBJ1-2
CDR3nt: TGTGCCTCCCTTACAGGGACCCCCTATGGCTACACCTTC
CDR3aa: CASLTGTPYGYTF

d_gene: TRBD2
v_gene: TRBV6-1
abundance: once
len: 16
j_gene: TRBJ2-3
CDR3nt: TGTGCCAGCAGTGAAGCGCGGTTAGCGGGTGCAGATACGCAGTATTTT
CDR3aa: CASSEARLAGADTQYF

d_gene: TRBD2
v_gene: TRBV28
abundance: -
len: 14
j_gene: TRBJ2-7
CDR3nt: TGTGCCAGCAGTTCCCGGGGACTAACCTACGAGCAGTACTTC
CDR3aa: CASSSRGLTYEQYF

d_gene: TRBD1
v_gene: TRBV5-1
abundance: -
len: 15
j_gene: TRBJ1-1
CDR3nt: TGCGCCAGCAGCGGACCCGGACAGGGGCACACTGAAGCTTTCTTT
CDR3aa: CASSGPGQGHTEAFF

d_gene: TRBD1
v_gene: TRBV2
abundance: -
len: 13
j_gene: TRBJ2-7
CDR3nt: TGTGCCAGCAGCCGGGACAGGGACTACGAGCAGTACTTC
CDR3aa: CASSRDRDYEQYF

d_gene: TRBD1
v_gene: TRBV7-2
abundance: -
len: 16
j_gene: TRBJ1-5
CDR3nt: TGTGCCAGCAGCCTCAACCCGGGACAGGGGAACCAGCCCCAGCATTTT
CDR3aa: CASSLNPGQGNQPQHF

d_gene: -
v_gene: TRBV25-1
abundance: once
len: 15
j_gene: TRBJ2-1
CDR3nt: TGTGCCAGCAGTGATTTTGGACTTTCGAGAAATGAGCAGTTCTTC
CDR3aa: CASSDFGLSRNEQFF

d_gene: -
v_gene: TRBV7-3
abundance: -
len: 14
j_gene: TRBJ1-1
CDR3nt: TGTGCCAGCAGCTTAACCGGGCAGGGTTACGGGGCTTTCTTT
CDR3aa: CASSLTGQGYGAFF

d_gene: -
v_gene: TRBV28
abundance: -
len: 15
j_gene: TRBJ1-1
CDR3nt: TGTGCCAGCAGTTTGTTCCGGCAGGGCAACACTGAAGCTTTCTTT
CDR3aa: CASSLFRQGNTEAFF

d_gene: TRBD1
v_gene: TRBV19
abundance: -
len: 16
j_gene: TRBJ2-5
CDR3nt: TGTGCCAGTAGTATAATAGGGGGCCCAACCCAAGAGACCCAGTACTTC
CDR3aa: CASSIIGGPTQETQYF

d_gene: -
v_gene: TRBV27
abundance: -
len: 14
j_gene: TRBJ2-2
CDR3nt: TGTGCCAGCAGTTTAACGGGAGACACCGGGGAGCTGTTTTTT
CDR3aa: CASSLTGDTGELFF

d_gene: TRBD1
v_gene: TRBV5-1
abundance: once
len: 15
j_gene: TRBJ1-2
CDR3nt: TGCGCCAGCAGCTCCCGCGGACAGGGGGCGGAAGGCTACACCTTC
CDR3aa: CASSSRGQGAEGYTF

d_gene: TRBD1
v_gene: TRBV2
abundance: -
len: 15
j_gene: TRBJ1-1
CDR3nt: TGTGCCAGCAGGGCCGGACAGGGTTTCGGCACTGAAGCTTTCTTT
CDR3aa: CASRAGQGFGTEAFF

d_gene: -
v_gene: TRBV6-5
abundance: -
len: 12
j_gene: TRBJ1-1
CDR3nt: TGTGCCAGCAGTTACGCAGGGCGGGAAGCTTTCTTT
CDR3aa: CASSYAGREAFF

d_gene: TRBD1
v_gene: TRBV7-3
abundance: -
len: 14
j_gene: TRBJ1-3
CDR3nt: TGTGCCAGCAGTTCGACAGGGTCCGGAAACACCATATATTTT
CDR3aa: CASSSTGSGNTIYF

d_gene: -
v_gene: TRBV2
abundance: -
len: 14
j_gene: TRBJ2-7
CDR3nt: TGTGCCAGCAGTGATTCGGGACAAGTCTACGAGCAGTACTTC
CDR3aa: CASSDSGQVYEQYF

d_gene: -
v_gene: TRBV30
abundance: -
len: 14
j_gene: TRBJ2-2
CDR3nt: TGTGCCTGGAGTGTAATCGGAGGGAGTGGGGAGCTGTTTTTT
CDR3aa: CAWSVIGGSGELFF

d_gene: TRBD2
v_gene: TRBV9
abundance: -
len: 18
j_gene: TRBJ2-1
CDR3nt: TGTGCCAGCAGCGTAGCAGTAGGAGAAAGCGGGGGGTTCAATGAGCAGTTCTTC
CDR3aa: CASSVAVGESGGFNEQFF

d_gene: TRBD1
v_gene: TRBV11-2
abundance: -
len: 15
j_gene: TRBJ1-4
CDR3nt: TGTGCCAGCAGCCTGGGGGGGACAGGGCGAGAAAAACTGTTTTTT
CDR3aa: CASSLGGTGREKLFF

d_gene: TRBD1
v_gene: TRBV11-2
abundance: -
len: 13
j_gene: TRBJ1-2
CDR3nt: TGTGCCAGCCGACAGGGGGCTGGCTATGGCTACACCTTC
CDR3aa: CASRQGAGYGYTF

d_gene: -
v_gene: TRBV6-5
abundance: -
len: 14
j_gene: TRBJ1-2
CDR3nt: TGTGCCAGCAGCCCAACCCGGGGGGGGGATGGCTACACCTTC
CDR3aa: CASSPTRGGDGYTF

d_gene: TRBD2
v_gene: TRBV2
abundance: -
len: 15
j_gene: TRBJ2-5
CDR3nt: TGTGCCAGCAATCACGCTAGCGGGGTACAAGAGACCCAGTACTTC
CDR3aa: CASNHASGVQETQYF

d_gene: -
v_gene: TRBV7-9
abundance: few
len: 18
j_gene: TRBJ2-7
CDR3nt: TGTGCCAGCAGCTTATTTAGGGGCGGCAGGATGACAACCTACGAGCAGTACTTC
CDR3aa: CASSLFRGGRMTTYEQYF

d_gene: TRBD1
v_gene: TRBV6-5
abundance: -
len: 13
j_gene: TRBJ1-2
CDR3nt: TGTGCCAGCAGAACAGGGGGTGGCTATGGCTACACCTTC
CDR3aa: CASRTGGGYGYTF

d_gene: TRBD1
v_gene: TRBV19
abundance: -
len: 15
j_gene: TRBJ1-2
CDR3nt: TGTGCCAGTAGTATTGCAGGACAGGGTGGTTTTGGCTACACCTTC
CDR3aa: CASSIAGQGGFGYTF

d_gene: TRBD1
v_gene: TRBV10-3
abundance: once
len: 15
j_gene: TRBJ1-2
CDR3nt: TGTGCCATCAGTGAACCGGACAGGGACGGCTATGGCTACACCTTC
CDR3aa: CAISEPDRDGYGYTF

d_gene: -
v_gene: TRBV3-1/TRBV3-2
abundance: few
len: 15
j_gene: TRBJ1-1
CDR3nt: TGTGCCAGCAGCCAAGAGTATTTCAGGGGCACTGAAGCTTTCTTT
CDR3aa: CASSQEYFRGTEAFF

d_gene: -
v_gene: TRBV5-5
abundance: -
len: 16
j_gene: TRBJ1-6
CDR3nt: TGTGCCAGCAGGGGGATAGACAGCTCCTATAATTCACCCCTCCACTTT
CDR3aa: CASRGIDSSYNSPLHF

d_gene: -
v_gene: TRBV12-2
abundance: -
len: 17
j_gene: TRBJ2-3
CDR3nt: TGTGCAAGTCGCTCCCTTCGCGGGGGGCCCCTCTTGGATACGCAGTATTTT
CDR3aa: CASRSLRGGPLLDTQYF

d_gene: -
v_gene: TRBV27
abundance: -
len: 10
j_gene: TRBJ1-1
CDR3nt: TGTGCCAGTAGGGGAACTGAAGCTTTCTTT
CDR3aa: CASRGTEAFF

d_gene: -
v_gene: TRBV5-1
abundance: -
len: 14
j_gene: TRBJ1-1
CDR3nt: TGCGCCAGCAGCTTGGAAGCCAGGGGTACTGAAGCTTTCTTT
CDR3aa: CASSLEARGTEAFF

d_gene: -
v_gene: TRBV5-6
abundance: -
len: 14
j_gene: TRBJ1-1
CDR3nt: TGTGCCAGCAGCTGGGTCAGAGGCGGCACTGAAGCTTTCTTT
CDR3aa: CASSWVRGGTEAFF

d_gene: -
v_gene: TRBV6-5
abundance: once
len: 13
j_gene: TRBJ1-1
CDR3nt: TGTGCCAGCAGTTACTCGTCGAGCACTGAAGCTTTCTTT
CDR3aa: CASSYSSSTEAFF

d_gene: -
v_gene: TRBV6-4
abundance: -
len: 14
j_gene: TRBJ1-2
CDR3nt: TGTGCCAGCAGCCAAAGTCCGGGGAACTATGGCTACACCTTC
CDR3aa: CASSQSPGNYGYTF

d_gene: TRBD2
v_gene: TRBV5-1
abundance: -
len: 15
j_gene: TRBJ2-3
CDR3nt: TGCGCCAGCAGCCTCAGCGGGGGGAGCACAGATACGCAGTATTTT
CDR3aa: CASSLSGGSTDTQYF

d_gene: -
v_gene: TRBV12-5
abundance: -
len: 14
j_gene: TRBJ2-3
CDR3nt: TGTGCTAGTGGTTTGCCAGGGGAGACAGATACGCAGTATTTT
CDR3aa: CASGLPGETDTQYF

d_gene: -
v_gene: TRBV30
abundance: -
len: 12
j_gene: TRBJ2-7
CDR3nt: TGTGCCTGGAGCCGAGTTGAATACGAGCAGTACTTC
CDR3aa: CAWSRVEYEQYF

d_gene: -
v_gene: TRBV15
abundance: -
len: 18
j_gene: TRBJ1-6
CDR3nt: TGTGCCACCAGCAGAGATCTCTCGGGAAGGGGGGAGGGTTCACCCCTCCACTTT
CDR3aa: CATSRDLSGRGEGSPLHF